A single sample gave rise to the 32 T cell receptor beta chains below, sequenced in a study of CD8+ T cells in alopecia areata. The treatment here: oral pan-JAK inhibitor, 5-10 mg twice daily. Extraction of RNA preceded its reverse transcription into cDNA, which served as the sequencing template. Measured with immunoSEQ multiplex PCR; TCRdb has only the in-frame clones, and not every one. The table shows under 350,000 clones, with about three fifths occurring only once. The sample consisted of CD4+ T cells sorted from blood, taken at week 24, from a patient treated with tofacitinib. The receptor source for this set is a human donor with alopecia areata.

This clone was seen only a few times. This chain links TRBV7-9 with TRBJ2-1, with D tentatively TRBD2 (6 bases). The germline V gene encodes CDR1 SEHNR and CDR2 FQNEAQ (reference sequence). This CDR3 is 15 amino acids long. Between the trimmed V and J ends, which lost 1 base and 8 bases, there was a span of 15 bases. CDR3 loop: CASSLGTIKVDEQFF. In DNA, the CDR3 is TGTGCCAGCAGCTTAGGGACTATTAAGGTGGATGAGCAGTTCTTC.

This chain uses TRBV5-4 with TRBJ2-5, with D tentatively TRBD1 or TRBD2 (6 bases each). The CDR3 length is 14 residues. Trimming stripped 5 bases from V and 5 bases from J, with 16 bases between. From germline, CDR1 is SGHNT and CDR2 YYREEE (reference sequence). CDR3 DNA: TGTGCCAGCAGTTCTAAGAGGGGGGAGGAGACCCAGTACTTC. Protein product: CASSSKRGEETQYF.

The CDR3 nucleotides read TGCAGCGTTGGGCGACAGCTAAACACCGGGGAGCTGTTTTTT. The encoded protein is CSVGRQLNTGELFF. The gene calls are TRBV29-1 and TRBJ2-2, with D possibly matching TRBD1 (5 bases). The germline CDR1 and CDR2 sequences are SQVTM and ANQGSEA. CDR3 length: 14 amino acids. Trimming shortened V by 4 bases and J by 2 bases, and 11 bases separated the two germline ends.

The chain carries TRBV30 and TRBJ1-2; 8 bases align to TRBD1. From germline, CDR1 is GTSNPN and CDR2 SVGIG (reference sequence). Trimming took 5 bases from V and 3 from J; bases not matched to a gene: 20. The CDR3 length is 18 residues. The CDR3: CAWPVGGTGRRRHYGYTF. The CDR3 region has the DNA TGTGCCTGGCCTGTAGGAGGGACAGGTCGGAGGAGGCACTATGGCTACACCTTC.

The J gene is TRBJ2-1, the V gene TRBV9; D might be TRBD2 (5 bases). Trimming cost V 0 bases and J 8 bases, with 18 bases left between them. CDR3 size: 16 residues. CDR1 and CDR2 (germline): SGDLS, YYNGEE. CDR3 residues: CASSVGPSARGYEQFF. CDR3 nucleotide sequence: TGTGCCAGCAGCGTAGGGCCGTCCGCCCGGGGTTATGAGCAGTTCTTC. Looking up the rest from reference TRBV9 and TRBJ2-1 gives the full variable domain: DSGVTQTPKHLITATGQRVTLRCSPRSGDLSVYWYQQSLDQGLQFLIQYYNGEERAKGNILERFSAQQFPDLHSELNLSSLELGDSALYFCASSVGPSARGYEQFFGPGTRLTVL.

There are a few counts of this clone. This chain uses TRBV2 with TRBJ2-2; D is perhaps TRBD2 (5 bases). The V end lost 4 bases, the J end lost 13 bases, and 13 bases lay between the germline ends. CDR3 length: 12 residues. Germline CDR1 and CDR2: SNHLY and FYNNEI. The CDR3 is CASSGETSLLFF. The CDR3 coding sequence is TGTGCCAGCAGTGGGGAGACTTCTTTGCTGTTTTTT.

This clone was observed a few times. Other nucleotide sequences in the sample specify the same CDR3. This sequence joins TRBV29-1 and TRBJ2-7, with TRBD1 identical over 8 bases. Germline CDR1 reads SQVTM; CDR2 reads ANQGSEA. The CDR3 runs to 12 residues. The trim removed 6 bases at V and 2 bases at J, leaving 3 bases unmatched. CDR3 coding DNA: TGCAGCGTCGGGACAGGTCCCTACGAGCAGTACTTC. The encoded protein is CSVGTGPYEQYF.

The chain recombines TRBV4-3 with TRBJ1-2; D unclear. The germline V gene has CDR1 LGHNA and CDR2 YSLEER. Deletions cut 0 bases from V and 7 bases from J, with 12 bases between. The CDR3 spans 14 residues. As DNA, the CDR3 is TGCGCCAGCAGCCAAGATCCCCGGTCGTCTGGCTACACCTTC. This gives the protein CASSQDPRSSGYTF.

The chain joins TRBV5-1 to TRBJ2-7; unclear D gene. Trimming shortened V by 2 bases and J by 4 bases, and 13 bases separated the two germline ends. The CDR3 consists of 14 residues. The germline V gene has CDR1 SGHRS and CDR2 YFSETQ. The CDR3: CASSFEKAKYEQYF. DNA of the CDR3: TGCGCCAGCAGCTTCGAGAAAGCTAAGTACGAGCAGTACTTC.

The gene calls are TRBV4-1 and TRBJ1-5; D unclear. The V end was cut by 1 base, the J end by 4 bases, with 11 bases between. CDR1 and CDR2 from the germline V gene are MGHRA and YSYEKL. The length of the CDR3 is 15 residues. CDR3 nucleotide sequence: TGCGCCAGCAGCCAAGGGTCGACGAGGAATCAGCCCCAGCATTTT. Residues: CASSQGSTRNQPQHF.

Here the CDR3 DNA reads TGTGCCTGGGGTCTCAAGGGGGCCCAGTACTTC. Its protein is CAWGLKGAQYF. The rearrangement joins TRBV30 to TRBJ2-5; TRBD1 might be the D (6 bases). Germline CDR1 GTSNPN, CDR2 SVGIG (reference sequence). V gave up 5 bases and J gave up 9 bases, with 13 bases separating them. This CDR3 comprises 11 residues.

The chain recombines TRBV29-1 with TRBJ2-3; D gene uncertain. Germline V gene sequence: CDR1 SQVTM, CDR2 ANQGSEA. The CDR3 is 12 amino acids. V was clipped by 3 bases and J by 4 bases, with 8 bases between them. CDR3 in amino acids: CSVDEFPDTQYF. DNA for the CDR3: TGCAGCGTTGATGAGTTCCCAGATACGCAGTATTTT.

The gene calls are TRBV29-1 and TRBJ2-1, with 9 bases identical to TRBD1. Germline V gives CDR1 SQVTM, CDR2 ANQGSEA. This CDR3 contains 15 residues. V was clipped by 7 bases and J by 6 bases; unmatched bases: 13. The CDR3 coding sequence is TGCAGCGCTTCCGGGACAGGGTCCAGCGGCAATGAGCAGTTCTTC. Amino acid sequence: CSASGTGSSGNEQFF.

The V gene is TRBV27, the J gene TRBJ2-5; 11 bases agree with TRBD1. J gave up 0 bases and V 4 bases, and 1 base lay outside the gene matches. The V gene's germline CDR1 is MNHEY and CDR2 SMNVEV (reference sequence). This CDR3 spans 15 amino acids. The CDR3 sequence is CASSWDRGYQETQYF. CDR3 sequence (DNA): TGTGCCAGCAGTTGGGACAGGGGGTACCAAGAGACCCAGTACTTC.

This clone was counted a few times. The chain uses TRBV7-9 and TRBJ2-1; tentative D call: TRBD2 (6 bases). Per germline, CDR1 SEHNR and CDR2 FQNEAQ (reference sequence). This CDR3 has 16 residues. The germline V and J ends were trimmed by 4 bases and 3 bases, with 16 bases remaining between them. CDR3 nucleotides: TGTGCCAGCAGCTCTGCCGGGGGTGGGGTCTACAATGAGCAGTTCTTC. Protein: CASSSAGGGVYNEQFF.

J is TRBJ2-1 and V is TRBV7-2; 7 positions match TRBD2. Germline CDR1 SGHTA, CDR2 FQGNSA. Trimming cost V 0 bases and J 5 bases; bases outside gene matches: 7. The CDR3 is 16 residues long. The CDR3: CASSLAGGGVNNEQFF. The CDR3 DNA sequence: TGTGCCAGCAGCTTAGCAGGTGGGGGGGTAAACAATGAGCAGTTCTTC. Variable domain in full (rest from reference TRBV7-2 and TRBJ2-1): GAGVSQSPSNKVTEKGKDVELRCDPISGHTALYWYRQSLGQGLEFLIYFQGNSAPDKSGLPSDRFSAERTGGSVSTLTIQRTQQEDSAVYLCASSLAGGGVNNEQFFGPGTRLTVL.

The chain has TRBV2 and TRBJ2-2, with 8 bases identical to TRBD2. CDR1 and CDR2 (germline): SNHLY, FYNNEI. The CDR3 loop spans 15 amino acids. The trim removed 2 bases at V and 7 bases at J, leaving 6 bases unmatched. CDR3 in DNA: TGTGCCAGCAGTGAAATGCTACTAGCGGACGGGGAGCTGTTTTTT. Translating it yields CASSEMLLADGELFF.

The chain couples TRBV1 to TRBJ2-1; the listed D gene, TRBD2, was not tested against the DNA. TRBV1 is noted as a pseudogene. CDR3 length: 16 residues. The CDR3 nucleotides read TGCACCAGCAGCCGAGAACTAGCGGGGGCATACAATGAGCAGTTCTTC. Its protein product is CTSSRELAGAYNEQFF.

The chain combines TRBV2 with TRBJ1-5; 8 bases line up with TRBD1. Germline-derived CDR1 and CDR2 are SNHLY and FYNNEI. J lost 1 base, V lost 7 bases, and 6 bases had no gene match. The CDR3 runs to 15 residues. CDR3 nucleotide sequence: TGTGCCAGCACCCTTGGACAGGGCAGCAATCAGCCCCAGCATTTT. It yields the protein CASTLGQGSNQPQHF.

This clone was picked up one time. This chain uses TRBV21-1 with TRBJ2-5; the listed D gene, TRBD2, was not tested against the DNA. TRBV21-1 is a pseudogene segment. The CDR3 consists of 15 residues. This CDR3 reads CASSTHGRGGETQYF. In nucleotides, the CDR3 is TGTGCCAGCAGCACCCACGGACGAGGAGGAGAGACCCAGTACTTC.

The CDR3 spells CASSWTGEGEQYF. The CDR3 region has the DNA TGTGCCAGCAGCTGGACAGGGGAGGGCGAGCAGTACTTC. This chain connects TRBV11-3 to TRBJ2-7; 9 nucleotides align to TRBD1. Germline trimming cut 4 bases from V and 6 bases from J; bases unmatched to any gene: 4. Germline V gives CDR1 SGHNT, CDR2 YENEEA. This CDR3 comprises 13 residues.

The J gene is TRBJ2-5, the V gene TRBV29-1; D remains unclear. Deletions cut 7 bases from V and 0 bases from J, with 9 bases between. The CDR3 consists of 12 residues. Germline assignment: CDR1 SQVTM and CDR2 ANQGSEA. The CDR3 spells CSEEMYQETQYF. The CDR3 DNA sequence: TGCAGCGAGGAGATGTACCAAGAGACCCAGTACTTC.

This rearrangement joins TRBV12-5 to TRBJ2-1; 10 positions match TRBD2. Germline V gene lookup returns CDR1 LGHNT and CDR2 FRNRAP. V lost 1 base to trimming and J lost 5 bases; unmatched junction nucleotides: 2. The CDR3 is made up of 15 amino acids. CDR3 sequence reads: CASGLGLAGHNEQFF. The CDR3 DNA reads as TGTGCTAGTGGTTTGGGACTAGCGGGTCACAATGAGCAGTTCTTC.

The rearrangement uses TRBV29-1 and TRBJ1-2; D gene uncertain. The V and J ends lost 6 bases and 8 bases respectively, with 19 bases between them. The CDR3 consists of 13 residues. Per the germline V gene, CDR1 is SQVTM and CDR2 is ANQGSEA. The CDR3 protein is CSVSLISAVGYTF. CDR3 bases: TGCAGCGTCAGTTTAATTTCGGCGGTAGGCTACACCTTC.

This clone was seen once. CDR3 coding DNA: TGCGCCAGCAGCCAAGGGGGTTGGGAGACCCAGTACTTC. Protein: CASSQGGWETQYF. V is TRBV4-3 and J is TRBJ2-5; D gene unclear. V dropped 1 base and J dropped 5 bases, with 8 bases sitting between them. The germline V gene encodes CDR1 LGHNA and CDR2 YSLEER. The CDR3 consists of 13 residues.

This clone was counted once. The chain is built from TRBV6-6 and TRBJ1-6; 9 bases are a match to TRBD1. V was pared by 5 bases and J by 6 bases, with 5 bases of the junction left unmatched. From germline, CDR1 is MNHNY and CDR2 SVGAGI (reference sequence). This CDR3 has 15 amino acids. CDR3 coding DNA: TGTGCCAGCAGTGCCCCGGACAGGGGTAATTCACCCCTCCACTTT. Translated, it gives CASSAPDRGNSPLHF.

This clone is a singleton in its sample. The chain employs TRBV6-5 and TRBJ1-1, with TRBD1 matching over 9 bases. CDR3 length: 15 amino acids. Germline CDR1 and CDR2: MNHEY and SVGAGI. The V segment lost 0 bases and the J segment 4 bases; nucleotides outside the gene matches: 3. As DNA, the CDR3 is TGTGCCAGCAGTTACTCTCGGGACAGGGCCACTGAAGCTTTCTTT. Its translation: CASSYSRDRATEAFF.

V usage is TRBV15 and J usage is TRBJ1-6; TRBD1 aligns across 8 bases. The CDR3 loop spans 15 amino acids. Germline V gene sequence: CDR1 LNHNV, CDR2 YYDKDF (reference sequence). J gave up 8 bases and V 5 bases, and 8 bases lay outside the gene matches. DNA for the CDR3: TGTGCCACCAGCGGACTAACAGGGGGATATTCACCCCTCCACTTT. It specifies CATSGLTGGYSPLHF.

J is TRBJ2-5 and V is TRBV28; D may be TRBD1 or TRBD2 (6 bases each). The CDR3 runs 16 residues. V was cut by 6 bases and J by 5 bases, with 22 bases left in between. The germline gives CDR1 MDHEN, CDR2 SYDVKM. The CDR3 here is CASRMQGTLEGETQYF. For the CDR3, the DNA is TGTGCCAGCAGAATGCAGGGGACTCTCGAGGGGGAGACCCAGTACTTC.

There are a few counts of this clone. The CDR3: CASGPGTAEETQYF. The DNA for the CDR3 is TGCGCCAGCGGACCCGGGACGGCTGAAGAGACCCAGTACTTC. The V gene is TRBV5-1, the J gene TRBJ2-5; D possibly matches TRBD1 or TRBD2 (5 bases each). The CDR3 contains 14 residues. Trimming left V 7 bases short and J 3 bases short, with 16 bases between. CDR1 is SGHRS and CDR2 is YFSETQ in the germline V gene.

The chain employs TRBV9 and TRBJ2-1; 8 bases map to TRBD1. From germline, CDR1 is SGDLS and CDR2 YYNGEE. This CDR3 contains 15 residues. The V and J ends lost 3 bases and 2 bases, in that order; junction bases with no gene match: 4. The CDR3 DNA reads TGTGCCAGCAGCGCCGGACAGGGCCCCTACAATGAGCAGTTCTTC. The encoded protein is CASSAGQGPYNEQFF.

The chain couples TRBV2 to TRBJ2-3; 9 bases agree with TRBD2. CDR3 length equals 15 residues. V trimming: 4 bases; J trimming: 3 bases; junction bases outside the gene matches: 5. The germline CDR1 and CDR2 sequences are SNHLY and FYNNEI. CDR3 sequence (DNA): TGTGCCAGCAGTGTTGAGCGGGGGGAAACAGATACGCAGTATTTT. Protein sequence: CASSVERGETDTQYF. Full variable domain (missing parts from reference TRBV2 and TRBJ2-3): EPEVTQTPSHQVTQMGQEVILRCVPISNHLYFYWYRQILGQKVEFLVSFYNNEISEKSEIFDDQFSVERPDGSNFTLKIRSTKLEDSAMYFCASSVERGETDTQYFGPGTRLTVL.